The T cell receptor beta chain under discussion was sequenced for a study of blood T cells in healthy people across ages. Study observations and caveats: The percentage of naive T cells correlated strongly with TCR beta diversity. Naive CD4+ cell counts and diversity both ran higher in long-lived than in aged donors.

The table lists this clonotype with many counts. Antigen unknown. Together with a sample-barcoded 5' primer, a J-beta primer mix was included in a second PCR lasting roughly 6 to 12 cycles. The template-switch adaptor was a 5' adaptor with 12 random nucleotides. It tagged each cDNA molecule. TCRdb re-analysed the 5' RACE reads in MiXCR, keeping a single row per CDR3 protein. The table includes more than 800,000 distinct CDR3 sequences, less than 35% detected once. RNA extraction gave at least 5 micrograms of total RNA per sample. This receptor was taken from a woman over 75 in good health. Sequences were obtained from blood.

DNA of the CDR3: TGCAGTGCTAACAGGGAGCACACTGAAGCTTTCTTT. Its protein product is CSANREHTEAFF. The gene calls are TRBV20-1 and TRBJ1-1; D possibly corresponds to TRBD1 (6 bases). The V end lost 4 bases, the J end lost 3 bases, and 9 bases lay between the germline ends. CDR1 DFQATT and CDR2 SNEGSKA come from the germline V gene (reference sequence). The length of the CDR3 is 12 residues.